This T cell receptor (beta chain) was captured in a study of blood T cell repertoires in COVID-19. Study background: Spain, Italy and the United States supplied samples that represented acute and convalescent COVID-19. PBMCs, B-cell-depleted T cells, or T cells provided the cDNA or gDNA that made up the material.

Per the study methods: Amplification with reference gene primers provided the estimates of nucleated cell counts. Libraries were prepared by immunoSEQ multiplex PCR; TCRdb keeps only in-frame clonotypes and omits some of them. The DNA was the basis for D and trimming; V, J and clone size are from that table. Of a few hundred thousand clones listed, more than 70% are singletons. Those enrolled in Seattle joined during active infection and were followed longitudinally afterward. The germline V and J ends were trimmed by 1 base and 4 bases, with 10 bases remaining between them. Germline CDR1 SGHTA, CDR2 FQGNSA. There are 14 residues in the CDR3.

Material for sequencing was peripheral blood. The chain has TRBV7-2 and TRBJ1-2; D is unresolved. This sequence was found in a woman aged 60 to 75 with COVID-19, enrolled during active disease. CDR3 DNA: TGTGCCAGCAGCTTAGATTCCCAGGCCTATGGCTACACCTTC. It is translated as CASSLDSQAYGYTF.